These T cell receptor beta chains were read from a single sample in a study of vaccination and CD4 T cells after COVID-19. MiXCR, run by TCRdb on the PCR reads, gives a single entry per CDR3 protein. This sample yields roughly 17,000 distinct CDR3 sequences, of which over 30% are seen a single time; approximately 8.4% belongs to the top ten. The antigens for these receptors are not known. Material for sequencing was CD4+ T cells from blood, cultured in vitro. These receptors originate from a human donor who had recovered from COVID-19. Each CDR3 is given with its conserved first and last residue. Fields, in order: J gene, V gene, CDR3 protein.

TRBJ2-3 TRBV20-1 CSARHAVLGVDTQYF
TRBJ1-2 TRBV7-2 CASSLQVPLNNYGYTF
TRBJ1-2 TRBV30 CAWKPGEFYGYTF
TRBJ1-5 TRBV3-1 CASSQGRSSNQPQHF
TRBJ1-1 TRBV21-1 CASSKGGGLNTEAFF
TRBJ2-2 TRBV21-1 CASINRYTGELFF
TRBJ1-1 TRBV30 CAWSDPPSEAFF
TRBJ1-5 TRBV24-1 CATSDGGGKGQNQPQHF
TRBJ2-5 TRBV9 CASSQHGETQYF
TRBJ2-3 TRBV9 CASSPRDSRGRTIPDTQYF
TRBJ1-4 TRBV15 CATSRANEKLFF
TRBJ2-7 TRBV11-2 CASSLSGPISYEQYF
TRBJ2-4 TRBV28 CASNAFDKNIQYF
TRBJ1-1 TRBV7-2 CASSVEGMNTEAFF
TRBJ2-3 TRBV20-1 CSATANSGSTDTQYF
TRBJ2-1 TRBV28 CASSLVTLQGKEQFF
TRBJ2-3 TRBV11-2 CASSAGTSGSSTDTQYF
TRBJ1-1 TRBV25-1 CASRMRHNTEAFF
TRBJ2-2 TRBV20-1 CSASGADSWRGELFF